Listed below are T cell receptor beta chains from one sample, sequenced in a study of blood T cell repertoires in COVID-19. TCRdb's table, derived via immunoSEQ multiplex PCR, lists solely in-frame clones and lacks some. This sample has under 300,000 clones; 84% occur once, and the top ten carry roughly 4%. Sample: peripheral blood. These receptors were taken from a man aged 50 to 59 with acute or convalescent COVID-19. CDR3s include the opening cysteine and the closing phenylalanine or tryptophan. Size values are once, few and many counts, or a class for expanded clones, and some rows have none.

J,size,V,CDR3
TRBJ2-3,.,TRBV27,CASGRQGAQDTQYF
TRBJ2-2,once,TRBV27,CASISGRLGGELFF
TRBJ1-5,.,TRBV5-8,CAGSKGGTGLNQPQHF
TRBJ2-3,.,TRBV7-3,CASSPSPSGGGDTQYF
TRBJ2-3,.,TRBV29-1,CSGDQTAGDGTDTQYF
TRBJ1-5,.,TRBV6-2/TRBV6-3,CASSTGAGALLNQPQHF
TRBJ1-5,.,TRBV30,CAWSSSGKGGNQPQHF
TRBJ1-6,.,TRBV19,CASSSWGGENSPLHF
TRBJ2-5,.,TRBV10-2,CASRGTSGSFGTQYF
TRBJ2-7,.,TRBV3-1/TRBV3-2,CASSQLAGGSYEQYF
TRBJ2-7,.,TRBV18,CASSPRQGSYEQYF
TRBJ1-1,.,TRBV19,CASSLGGLGDTEAFF
TRBJ2-2,.,TRBV6-5,CASSWQEDTGELFF
TRBJ2-7,few,TRBV5-5,CASSRTGLAGSEQYF
TRBJ1-6,once,TRBV3-1/TRBV3-2,CASSQSGGSYNSPLHF
TRBJ1-6,.,TRBV6-2/TRBV6-3,CASSTPPSSYNSPLHF
TRBJ2-3,.,TRBV2,CASRGGTGGGNTQYF
TRBJ2-1,.,TRBV18,CASSPNTGIKLDEQFF
TRBJ1-1,.,TRBV9,CASSVTGGLNTEAFF
TRBJ1-2,.,TRBV4-1,CASSRPDRGTYGYTF
TRBJ2-3,.,TRBV11-2,CASSGDREPTDTQYF
TRBJ2-3,.,TRBV7-8,CASSLQSVRTDTQYF